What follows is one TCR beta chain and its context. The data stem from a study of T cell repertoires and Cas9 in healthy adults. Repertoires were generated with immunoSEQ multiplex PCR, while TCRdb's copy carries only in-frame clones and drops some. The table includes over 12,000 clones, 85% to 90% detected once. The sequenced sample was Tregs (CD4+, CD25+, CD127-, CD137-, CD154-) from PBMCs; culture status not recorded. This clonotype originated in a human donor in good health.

This chain's CDR3 is CASSWGDEQFF. As DNA, the CDR3 is TGTGCCAGCAGCTGGGGGGATGAGCAGTTCTTC. The chain uses TRBV7-9 and TRBJ2-1, with TRBD2 as a possible D gene (6 bases). Germline values: CDR1 SEHNR, CDR2 FQNEAQ (reference sequence). Deletions cut 4 bases from V and 8 bases from J, with 6 bases between. The CDR3 extends over 11 amino acids. The entire variable domain, with the rest obtained from reference TRBV7-9 and TRBJ2-1, is as follows: DTGVSQNPRHKITKRGQNVTFRCDPISEHNRLYWYRQTLGQGPEFLTYFQNEAQLEKSRLLSDRFSAERPKGSFSTLEIQRTEQGDSAMYLCASSWGDEQFFGPGTRLTVL.